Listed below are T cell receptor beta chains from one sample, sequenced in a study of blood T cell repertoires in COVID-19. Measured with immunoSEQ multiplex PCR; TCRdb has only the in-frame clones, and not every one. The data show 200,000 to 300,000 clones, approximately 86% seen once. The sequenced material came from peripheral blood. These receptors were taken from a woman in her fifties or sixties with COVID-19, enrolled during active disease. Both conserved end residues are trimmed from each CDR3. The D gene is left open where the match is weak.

CDR3aa: ASSSTPGQRFLYEQF; j_gene: TRBJ2-1; d_gene: TRBD1; v_gene: TRBV28
CDR3aa: ASSEGDRNTEAF; j_gene: TRBJ1-1; d_gene: TRBD1; v_gene: TRBV10-2
CDR3aa: ATSRDYYEQY; j_gene: TRBJ2-7; d_gene: .; v_gene: TRBV15
CDR3aa: ASSQRGHRQETQY; j_gene: TRBJ2-5; d_gene: .; v_gene: TRBV3-1/TRBV3-2
CDR3aa: ASSQGYRVRFGTEAF; j_gene: TRBJ1-1; d_gene: .; v_gene: TRBV3-1/TRBV3-2
CDR3aa: ASSYSGVYEQY; j_gene: TRBJ2-7; d_gene: .; v_gene: TRBV6-2/TRBV6-3
CDR3aa: ASSLELALHEQY; j_gene: TRBJ2-7; d_gene: .; v_gene: TRBV5-4
CDR3aa: ASSQVKLTGAHNEQF; j_gene: TRBJ2-1; d_gene: .; v_gene: TRBV4-3
CDR3aa: ASSVSSAGDTEQY; j_gene: TRBJ2-7; d_gene: TRBD2; v_gene: TRBV9
CDR3aa: ASSITGGSYNEQF; j_gene: TRBJ2-1; d_gene: TRBD1; v_gene: TRBV11-1
CDR3aa: ASRGQSNEKLF; j_gene: TRBJ1-4; d_gene: .; v_gene: TRBV7-2
CDR3aa: ASSQDRQNTGELF; j_gene: TRBJ2-2; d_gene: .; v_gene: TRBV4-1
CDR3aa: ASSATVSRGLAPLH; j_gene: TRBJ1-6; d_gene: TRBD1; v_gene: TRBV9
CDR3aa: ASSQDSGTGTYGYT; j_gene: TRBJ1-2; d_gene: TRBD1; v_gene: TRBV4-2
CDR3aa: ASSYSKSGSYGYT; j_gene: TRBJ1-2; d_gene: .; v_gene: TRBV6-6
CDR3aa: ASRGTAYGYT; j_gene: TRBJ1-2; d_gene: TRBD1; v_gene: TRBV6-5
CDR3aa: ASSLSIIVGGSSYNEQF; j_gene: TRBJ2-1; d_gene: TRBD2; v_gene: TRBV28
CDR3aa: ASSSDRGEAF; j_gene: TRBJ1-1; d_gene: TRBD1; v_gene: TRBV7-3
CDR3aa: ASSGVAGALYNEQF; j_gene: TRBJ2-1; d_gene: TRBD2; v_gene: TRBV6-1
CDR3aa: ATSWTGGDKLF; j_gene: TRBJ1-4; d_gene: TRBD1; v_gene: TRBV12-3/TRBV12-4
CDR3aa: ASSSDRGRSNGYT; j_gene: TRBJ1-2; d_gene: TRBD1; v_gene: TRBV7-9
CDR3aa: ASKGQGSTEAF; j_gene: TRBJ1-1; d_gene: TRBD1; v_gene: TRBV10-2
CDR3aa: ASSQDFGVRGYT; j_gene: TRBJ1-2; d_gene: .; v_gene: TRBV3-1/TRBV3-2
CDR3aa: ASSLDSPRMAGGPKNIQY; j_gene: TRBJ2-4; d_gene: .; v_gene: TRBV11-2
CDR3aa: ASSLGQAYNEQF; j_gene: TRBJ2-1; d_gene: .; v_gene: TRBV27
CDR3aa: ASSIRTNYGYT; j_gene: TRBJ1-2; d_gene: .; v_gene: TRBV19
CDR3aa: ASSLTAPQETQY; j_gene: TRBJ2-5; d_gene: .; v_gene: TRBV7-2
CDR3aa: ASSRGGTEAF; j_gene: TRBJ1-1; d_gene: .; v_gene: TRBV12-3/TRBV12-4
CDR3aa: ASSERTGSNSPLH; j_gene: TRBJ1-6; d_gene: TRBD1; v_gene: TRBV7-2
CDR3aa: ASSVDPREDGEQY; j_gene: TRBJ2-7; d_gene: .; v_gene: TRBV9
CDR3aa: ASSRTGSGNTIY; j_gene: TRBJ1-3; d_gene: TRBD1; v_gene: TRBV4-2
CDR3aa: ASSEFRGNTGELF; j_gene: TRBJ2-2; d_gene: .; v_gene: TRBV10-1
CDR3aa: ASSATGGRETQY; j_gene: TRBJ2-5; d_gene: TRBD1; v_gene: TRBV2